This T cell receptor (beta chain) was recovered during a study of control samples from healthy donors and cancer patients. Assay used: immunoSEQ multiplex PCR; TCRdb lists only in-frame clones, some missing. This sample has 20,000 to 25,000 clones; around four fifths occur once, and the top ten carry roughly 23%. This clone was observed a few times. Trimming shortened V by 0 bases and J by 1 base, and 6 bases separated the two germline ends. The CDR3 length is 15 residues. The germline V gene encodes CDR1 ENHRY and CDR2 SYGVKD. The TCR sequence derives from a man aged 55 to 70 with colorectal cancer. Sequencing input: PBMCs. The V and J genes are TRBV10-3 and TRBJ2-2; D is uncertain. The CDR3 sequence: CAISESEKNTGELFF. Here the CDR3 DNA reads TGTGCCATCAGTGAGTCGGAAAAGAACACCGGGGAGCTGTTTTTT.